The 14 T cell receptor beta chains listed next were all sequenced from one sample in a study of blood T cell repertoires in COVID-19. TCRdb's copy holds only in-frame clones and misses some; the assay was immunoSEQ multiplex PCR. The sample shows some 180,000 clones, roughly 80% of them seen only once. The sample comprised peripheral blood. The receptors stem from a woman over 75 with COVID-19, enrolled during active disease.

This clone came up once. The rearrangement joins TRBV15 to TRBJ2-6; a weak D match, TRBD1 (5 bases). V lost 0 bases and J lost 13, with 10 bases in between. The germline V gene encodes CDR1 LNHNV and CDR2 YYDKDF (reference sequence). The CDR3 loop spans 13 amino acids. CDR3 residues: CATSRDQGRVLTF. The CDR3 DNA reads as TGTGCCACCAGCAGAGACCAGGGTAGAGTCCTGACTTTC.

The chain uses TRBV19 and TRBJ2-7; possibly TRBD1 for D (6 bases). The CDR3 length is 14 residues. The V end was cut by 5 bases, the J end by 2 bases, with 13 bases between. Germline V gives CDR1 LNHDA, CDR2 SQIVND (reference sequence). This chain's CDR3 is CASSLQGGPYEQYF. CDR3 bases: TGTGCCAGTAGTCTACAGGGTGGCCCCTACGAGCAGTACTTC.

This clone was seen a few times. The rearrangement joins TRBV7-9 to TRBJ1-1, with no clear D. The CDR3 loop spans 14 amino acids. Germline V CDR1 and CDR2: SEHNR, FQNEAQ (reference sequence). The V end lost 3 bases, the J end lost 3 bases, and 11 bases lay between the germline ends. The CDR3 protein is CASSLGSDYTEAFF. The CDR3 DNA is TGTGCCAGCAGCTTGGGTTCAGACTACACTGAAGCTTTCTTT.

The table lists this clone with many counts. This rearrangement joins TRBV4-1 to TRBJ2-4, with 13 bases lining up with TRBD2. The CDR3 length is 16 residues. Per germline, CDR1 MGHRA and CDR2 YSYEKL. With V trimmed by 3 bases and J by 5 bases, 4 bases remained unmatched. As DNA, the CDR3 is TGCGCCAGCAGCCAGACTAGCGGGGGGCCCGAAAACATTCAGTACTTC. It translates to CASSQTSGGPENIQYF.

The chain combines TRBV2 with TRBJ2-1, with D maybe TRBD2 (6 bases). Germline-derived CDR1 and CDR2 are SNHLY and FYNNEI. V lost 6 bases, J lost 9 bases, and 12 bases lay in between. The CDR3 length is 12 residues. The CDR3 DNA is TGTGCCAGCAGGGGGACTGTTTCTGAGCAGTTCTTC. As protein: CASRGTVSEQFF.

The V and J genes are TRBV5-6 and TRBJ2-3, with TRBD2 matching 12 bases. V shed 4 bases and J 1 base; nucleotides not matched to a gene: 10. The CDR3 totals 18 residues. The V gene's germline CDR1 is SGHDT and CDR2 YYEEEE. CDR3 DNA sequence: TGTGCCAGCAGCGAACGTCGACTAGCGGGAGTGGGCACAGATACGCAGTATTTT. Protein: CASSERRLAGVGTDTQYF.

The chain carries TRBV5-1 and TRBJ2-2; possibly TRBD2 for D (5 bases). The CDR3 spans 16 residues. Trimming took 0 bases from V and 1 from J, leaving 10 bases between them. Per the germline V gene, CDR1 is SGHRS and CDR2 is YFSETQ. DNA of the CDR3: TGCGCCAGCAGCTTGGTTGTCGGGATGAACACCGGGGAGCTGTTTTTT. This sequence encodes CASSLVVGMNTGELFF.

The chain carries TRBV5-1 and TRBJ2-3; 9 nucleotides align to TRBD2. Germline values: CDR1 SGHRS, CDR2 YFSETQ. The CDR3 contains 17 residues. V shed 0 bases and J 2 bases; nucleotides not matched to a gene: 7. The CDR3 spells CASSLGRLAVDTDTQYF. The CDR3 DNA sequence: TGCGCCAGCAGCTTGGGTAGACTAGCGGTTGACACAGATACGCAGTATTTT.

The CDR3 spells CASSWDSQETQYF. CDR3 coding DNA: TGTGCCAGCAGCTGGGACAGCCAAGAGACCCAGTACTTC. This chain joins TRBV7-2 and TRBJ2-5; TRBD1 agrees at 7 bases. The V segment lost 4 bases and the J segment 1 base; nucleotides outside the gene matches: 0. CDR1 is SGHTA, CDR2 FQGNSA, per germline. The CDR3 loop spans 13 amino acids.

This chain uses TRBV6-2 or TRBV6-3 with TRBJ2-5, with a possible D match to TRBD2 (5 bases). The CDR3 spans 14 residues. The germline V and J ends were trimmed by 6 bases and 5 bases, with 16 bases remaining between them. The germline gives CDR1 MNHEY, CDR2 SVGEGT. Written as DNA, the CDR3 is TGTGCCAGCAGCCCCACTAGGGATCGGGAGACCCAGTACTTC. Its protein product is CASSPTRDRETQYF.

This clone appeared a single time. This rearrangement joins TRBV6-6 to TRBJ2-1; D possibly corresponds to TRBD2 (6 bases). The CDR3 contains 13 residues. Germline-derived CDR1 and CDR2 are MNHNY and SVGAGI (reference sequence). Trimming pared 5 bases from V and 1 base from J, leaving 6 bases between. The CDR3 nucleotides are TGTGCCAGCAGTGCGGGATCCTACAATGAGCAGTTCTTC. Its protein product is CASSAGSYNEQFF.

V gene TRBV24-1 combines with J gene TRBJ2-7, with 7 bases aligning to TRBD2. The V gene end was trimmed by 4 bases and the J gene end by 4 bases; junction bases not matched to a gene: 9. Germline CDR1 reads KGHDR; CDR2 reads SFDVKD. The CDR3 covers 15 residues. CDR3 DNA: TGTGCCACCAGTGACTCTAGCGGAATCGCGTACGAGCAGTACTTC. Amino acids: CATSDSSGIAYEQYF.

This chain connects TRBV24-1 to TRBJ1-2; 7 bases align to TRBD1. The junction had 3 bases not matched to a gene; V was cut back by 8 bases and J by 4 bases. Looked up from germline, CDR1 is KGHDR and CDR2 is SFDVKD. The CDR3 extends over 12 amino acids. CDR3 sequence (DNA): TGTGCCACCAAGGACAGGCGCTATGGCTACACCTTC. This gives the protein CATKDRRYGYTF.

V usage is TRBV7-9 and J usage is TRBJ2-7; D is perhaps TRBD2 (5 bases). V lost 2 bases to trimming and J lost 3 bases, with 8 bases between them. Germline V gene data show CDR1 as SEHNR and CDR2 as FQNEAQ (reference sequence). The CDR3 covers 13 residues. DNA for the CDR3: TGTGCCAGCAGCTTACGGGAAGGCTACGAGCAGTACTTC. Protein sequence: CASSLREGYEQYF.